This TCR beta chain was recovered during a study of monozygotic twins with inflammatory bowel disease. Note on this clonotype: What it binds is unknown.

Blood, 2 to 2.5 ml, was drawn per donor. Broader study findings: Whether twins were concordant or discordant made no difference to repertoire similarity, possibly from limited power. Support was lacking for any single strong IBD-associated signal or clonotype.

The template switching step added UMIs that contained a 6-nucleotide sample barcode. No DNA is given; TCRdb re-called the 5' RACE reads and lists each CDR3 protein once. Found here are 140,000 to 150,000 distinct CDR3 sequences; the top ten clones hold around 1.2%. The CDR3 runs 14 residues. Germline V gene data show CDR1 as SGHVS and CDR2 as FNYEAQ. J is TRBJ2-3 and V is TRBV7-6; without DNA, the TCRdb call of TRBD1 cannot be checked. This TCR derives from a human donor with ulcerative colitis or Crohn's disease, or a healthy co-twin of an affected twin (not recorded which). The sequenced sample was blood. The CDR3 protein is CASSSHPPPDTQYF.